A few counts support the clone carrying this TCR beta chain. The antigen is unknown. The entry originates in a study of T cell repertoires in cytomegalovirus infection. Study-level background: Researchers turned to recently identified HLA-C-restricted CMV epitopes as well as well-studied HLA-B-restricted ones. An indication of both CMV infection and matching HLA type came from public TCR beta signatures.

The V gene's germline CDR1 is MNHNS and CDR2 SASEGT. The CDR3 consists of 16 residues. V gave up 7 bases and J gave up 7 bases; unmatched junction bases: 11. TCRdb re-analysed the reads in MiXCR, keeping a single row per CDR3 protein. The profile shows 550,000 to 850,000 distinct CDR3 sequences, 30% to 35% of them singletons. The gene calls are TRBV6-1 and TRBJ2-1; 12 bases line up with TRBD1. The TCR sequence derives from a human donor in good health (CMV status not recorded). Some clones in this sample may be carry-over from other donors' samples. The source material was cultured PBMCs, sampled from culture after CMV antigen stimulation. CDR3 sequence: CASIRIRDRGLNEQFF. In DNA, the CDR3 is TGTGCCAGCATACGGATCCGGGACAGGGGGCTAAATGAGCAGTTCTTC.